The 10 T cell receptor beta chains listed next were all sequenced from one sample in a study of T cell responses to AZD1222 COVID-19 vaccine. Sequencing used immunoSEQ multiplex PCR; TCRdb keeps in-frame clones, though not all of them. The profile shows around 210,000 clones, around 94% of them singletons. The specimen comprised peripheral blood, sampled 28 days after the second dose of the MenACWY control vaccine. These receptors were collected from an adult who received the MenACWY meningococcal vaccine as a control.

This clone appeared a few times. The chain joins TRBV19 to TRBJ1-5; D not resolved. Per germline, CDR1 LNHDA and CDR2 SQIVND (reference sequence). The CDR3 contains 15 residues. Trimming pared 6 bases from V and 0 bases from J, leaving 12 bases between. CDR3 region: CASSERRYSNQPQHF. The DNA of the CDR3 is TGTGCCAGTAGCGAAAGGAGGTATAGCAATCAGCCCCAGCATTTT.

The V and J genes are TRBV7-2 and TRBJ2-1; tentatively, D is TRBD2 (6 bases). Germline CDR1 is SGHTA and CDR2 is FQGNSA. This CDR3 comprises 14 residues. The V end was cut by 4 bases, the J end by 6 bases, with 13 bases between. CDR3 amino acids: CASSSTSLLNEQFF. CDR3 bases: TGTGCCAGCAGCTCAACTAGCCTCCTCAATGAGCAGTTCTTC. Based on the CDR3 plus reference TRBV7-2 and TRBJ2-1, the full variable domain is GAGVSQSPSNKVTEKGKDVELRCDPISGHTALYWYRQSLGQGLEFLIYFQGNSAPDKSGLPSDRFSAERTGGSVSTLTIQRTQQEDSAVYLCASSSTSLLNEQFFGPGTRLTVL.

The gene calls are TRBV10-2 and TRBJ2-5; perhaps D is TRBD1 or TRBD2 (6 bases each). Germline CDR1 WSHSY, CDR2 SAAADI. Trimming left V 5 bases short and J 1 base short, with 14 bases between. This CDR3 region has 15 residues. The DNA for the CDR3 is TGCGCCAGCAGTCCCGTTCCGGGGGCCCAAGAGACCCAGTACTTC. Translating gives CASSPVPGAQETQYF.

This chain links TRBV4-3 with TRBJ2-3; D is perhaps TRBD2 (6 bases). The CDR3 covers 15 residues. CDR1 and CDR2 (germline): LGHNA, YSLEER. Trimming removed 3 bases from V and 3 bases from J, with 13 bases in between. The CDR3 region is CASSQSGGETDTQYF. The CDR3 region has the DNA TGCGCCAGCAGCCAGTCCGGCGGGGAGACAGATACGCAGTATTTT.

The chain joins TRBV19 to TRBJ2-3; unclear D gene. Trimming removed 3 bases at V and 3 bases at J, with 7 bases between. The CDR3 runs to 13 residues. Per germline, CDR1 LNHDA and CDR2 SQIVND (reference sequence). The CDR3: CASSMLETDTQYF. The CDR3 DNA sequence: TGTGCCAGTAGTATGCTTGAGACAGATACGCAGTATTTT.

The chain has TRBV19 and TRBJ2-1; weak D call: TRBD1 (6 bases). V dropped 5 bases and J dropped 0 bases, with 11 bases sitting between them. The length of the CDR3 is 15 residues. Germline V CDR1 and CDR2: LNHDA, SQIVND (reference sequence). The CDR3 bases are TGTGCCAGTAGTCCTAGGACAGTCTCCTACAATGAGCAGTTCTTC. This codes for CASSPRTVSYNEQFF.

The chain couples TRBV5-1 to TRBJ1-1; a weak D match, TRBD1 (6 bases). V dropped 4 bases and J dropped 1 base, with 14 bases sitting between them. The CDR3 has 15 amino acids. Per the germline V gene, CDR1 is SGHRS and CDR2 is YFSETQ. CDR3 loop: CASSPLTGQNTEAFF. The CDR3 region has the DNA TGCGCCAGCAGCCCACTTACAGGGCAGAACACTGAAGCTTTCTTT.

This clone was recorded once. The gene calls are TRBV10-3 and TRBJ1-5, with 10 bases matching TRBD1. This CDR3 comprises 15 residues. With 7 bases clipped from V and 0 bases from J, the junction kept 3 bases outside the gene matches. Germline CDR1 is ENHRY and CDR2 is SYGVKD. In nucleotides, the CDR3 is TGTGCCATCAAGGGGACAGGGGATAGCAATCAGCCCCAGCATTTT. This gives the protein CAIKGTGDSNQPQHF.

The chain carries TRBV28 and TRBJ1-2, with 8 bases identical to TRBD1. Looked up from germline, CDR1 is MDHEN and CDR2 is SYDVKM. Losses at the gene ends were 4 bases for V and 6 bases for J; bases not matched to a gene: 16. The CDR3 length is 17 residues. The DNA for the CDR3 is TGTGCCAGCAGTTCATCAGATCCCAGGGGGCAGAACAATGGCTACACCTTC. It specifies CASSSSDPRGQNNGYTF.

Concerning this clone: Other DNA sequences within the sample encode an identical CDR3. The chain links TRBV3-1 (or the pseudogene TRBV3-2) to TRBJ2-7; D perhaps matches TRBD2 (6 bases). The V end lost 1 base, the J end lost 4 bases, and 8 bases lay between the germline ends. Germline lookup yields CDR1 LGHDT and CDR2 YNNKEL (reference sequence). This CDR3 has 13 amino acids. The CDR3 DNA follows: TGTGCCAGCAGCCAAGTTGGGAGGTACGAGCAGTACTTC. Translating it yields CASSQVGRYEQYF.